This T cell receptor (beta chain) stems from a study of monozygotic twins with inflammatory bowel disease. Regarding the study as a whole: No separation of different T cell subtypes was possible.

The input for each TCR library was 3500 ng of total RNA. With the 5' RACE reads reprocessed, TCRdb shows one record per CDR3 protein and no DNA. The specimen's table records about 440,000 distinct CDR3 sequences. Remarks on this clonotype: No antigen is known for it.

This receptor was taken from a human donor with ulcerative colitis or Crohn's disease, or a healthy co-twin of an affected twin (not recorded which). Material: blood.

This chain's CDR3 is CASSQGLGSEQYF. The chain links TRBV3-1 to TRBJ2-7. This CDR3 region has 13 residues. Germline-derived CDR1 and CDR2 are LGHDT and YNNKEL (reference sequence).